This is a list of T cell receptor beta chains from one sample in a study of PD-1 blockade in classical Hodgkin lymphoma. Produced via immunoSEQ multiplex PCR; TCRdb's table is partial and in-frame only. The top ten hold 5.5% of the sample, which has fewer than 45,000 clones, approximately 86% seen once. Here the sequenced sample was peripheral blood mononuclear cells (PBMCs), taken before the second cycle of nivolumab. The receptors derive from a human donor with classical Hodgkin lymphoma. CDR3s leave out the opening cysteine and the closing phenylalanine or tryptophan. Each record gives: V gene, D gene, clone size, J gene, CDR3 protein. A D gene is named only where the DNA matches it firmly. Size is stated for part of the rows, as once, few or many counts, or as a class when the clone is expanded.

TRBV6-1	TRBD1	.	TRBJ2-1	ASRPQGLSYNEQF
TRBV11-2	.	.	TRBJ2-1	ASGLRGNEQF
TRBV4-2	.	.	TRBJ1-2	ASSQGGGGVYGYT
TRBV7-6	TRBD2	.	TRBJ2-3	ASSLAGGADTQY
TRBV7-3	.	.	TRBJ1-1	ASSLGGWTEAF
TRBV23-1	.	.	TRBJ1-5	ASSQGSRDGGEQPQH
TRBV19	TRBD2	.	TRBJ2-1	ASSMGLAVYNEQF
TRBV11-3	.	.	TRBJ2-5	ASSLNGAHGETQY
TRBV6-1	.	.	TRBJ2-1	ASSEIPRDEQF
TRBV5-1	TRBD1	.	TRBJ1-2	ASSLSGTGHGYT
TRBV14	TRBD2	once	TRBJ2-7	ASSQSSGAVTYEQY
TRBV2	TRBD2	once	TRBJ2-1	ASSTRTSGGAVEQF
TRBV27	.	once	TRBJ1-4	ASSSRDGTMGEKLF
TRBV28	.	.	TRBJ2-5	ASSLLGGGQETQY
TRBV4-2	.	.	TRBJ2-3	ASSQEQGTDTQY
TRBV5-1	TRBD1	once	TRBJ1-5	ASSLTGGGSNQPQH
TRBV10-3	.	.	TRBJ2-5	AISDGYQETQY
TRBV18	.	.	TRBJ2-7	ASSPPVGNEQY
TRBV7-7	TRBD2	.	TRBJ2-1	ASSTRLASEQF
TRBV11-2	TRBD2	.	TRBJ2-1	ASSFVAGRDYNEQF